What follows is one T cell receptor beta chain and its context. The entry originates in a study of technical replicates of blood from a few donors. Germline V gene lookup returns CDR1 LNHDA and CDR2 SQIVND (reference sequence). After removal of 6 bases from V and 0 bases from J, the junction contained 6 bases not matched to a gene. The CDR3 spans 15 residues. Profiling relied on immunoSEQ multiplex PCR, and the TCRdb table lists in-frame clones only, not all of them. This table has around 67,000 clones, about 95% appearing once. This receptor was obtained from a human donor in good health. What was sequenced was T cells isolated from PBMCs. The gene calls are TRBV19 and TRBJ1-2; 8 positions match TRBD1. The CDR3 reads CASRTTGGTNYGYTF. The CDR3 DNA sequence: TGTGCCAGTAGAACCACAGGGGGTACTAACTATGGCTACACCTTC.